The clone carrying this T cell receptor (beta chain) was seen many times. These data belong to a study of regulatory T cells in long-lasting Graves disease. Time point specified: newly diagnosed GD, antithyroid drugs for less than 3 months. Extracted PBMC RNA gave rise to the TCR library. Trimming shortened V by 2 bases and J by 4 bases, and 10 bases separated the two germline ends. The CDR3 covers 13 residues. CDR1 is DFQATT, CDR2 SNEGSKA, per germline (reference sequence). In building TCR beta libraries, iRepertoire HTBI primers were used together with Arm-PCR of CDR3 regions. TCRdb independently ran MiXCR on the multiplex PCR reads; one entry per CDR3 protein. The data contain approximately 350,000 distinct CDR3 sequences, 16% of them seen just once; the ten biggest clones take up approximately 30%. These sequences were also reported in another study, on T cells in Graves' hyperthyroidism and ophthalmopathy. From that report: Absent ophthalmopathy progression within 18 months defined stable Graves' hyperthyroidism. Exclusion followed for patients with uncontrolled infection, other autoimmune disease, pregnancy or lactation.

The clonotype originates from a man between 40 and 49 years old with Graves disease. The gene calls are TRBV20-1 and TRBJ2-3, with D perhaps given as TRBD1 or TRBD2 (5 bases each). Sequences were derived from peripheral blood mononuclear cells (PBMCs), sampled at new diagnosis, from a patient treated with antithyroid drugs. In nucleotides, the CDR3 is TGCAGTGCTAGAACCCAGGGAGCAGATACGCAGTATTTT. Protein product: CSARTQGADTQYF.